This paragraph reports one T cell receptor beta chain. Sequencing was performed with immunoSEQ multiplex PCR; in TCRdb, only in-frame clones are kept and a portion is missing. The sample has about 280,000 clones, roughly 85% seen once. These data are taken from a study of blood T cell repertoires in COVID-19. Trimming removed 4 bases from V and 0 bases from J, with 13 bases in between. Looked up from germline, CDR1 is SEHNR and CDR2 is FQNEAQ (reference sequence). The CDR3 spans 16 residues. Across under 25 US areas, participants ranged in age from about 18 to 90 years. Allocation to cohorts depended on clinical history reported by the participants. Recovered status applied to Cohort 3 donors who had two consecutive negative PCRs. It also applied to those with clearance or with symptom resolution.

This clonotype was sampled from a woman in her 40s who had recovered from COVID-19. The sequencing sample was made of PBMCs or T cells enriched from blood (not recorded which). The chain employs TRBV7-9 and TRBJ2-1, with D unresolved. In nucleotides, the CDR3 is TGTGCCAGCAGCTCTATGTCCGAGAGCTCCTACAATGAGCAGTTCTTC. Translation gives CASSSMSESSYNEQFF.